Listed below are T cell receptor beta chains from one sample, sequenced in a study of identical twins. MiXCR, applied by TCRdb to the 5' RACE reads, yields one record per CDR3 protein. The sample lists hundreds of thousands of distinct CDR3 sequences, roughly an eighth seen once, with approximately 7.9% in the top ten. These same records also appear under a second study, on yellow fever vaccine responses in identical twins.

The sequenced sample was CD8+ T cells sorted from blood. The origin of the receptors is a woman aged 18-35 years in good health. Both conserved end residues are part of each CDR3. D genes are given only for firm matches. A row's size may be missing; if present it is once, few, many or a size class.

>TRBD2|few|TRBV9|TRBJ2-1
CASSVGTSGRAVNEQFF
TGTGCCAGCAGCGTAGGGACTAGCGGGAGGGCGGTAAATGAGCAGTTCTTC
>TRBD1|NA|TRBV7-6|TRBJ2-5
CASSRDRGQETQYF
TGTGCCAGCAGCCGCGACAGGGGACAAGAGACCCAGTACTTC
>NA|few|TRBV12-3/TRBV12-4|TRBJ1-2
CASSRPSYGYTF
TGTGCCAGCAGTAGGCCGAGCTATGGCTACACCTTC
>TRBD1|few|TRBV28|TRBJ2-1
CASGTGYNNEQFF
TGTGCCAGCGGGACAGGGTATAACAATGAGCAGTTCTTC
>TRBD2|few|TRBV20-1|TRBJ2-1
CSARATTSGSYNEQFF
TGCAGTGCTAGAGCTACGACTAGCGGGAGCTACAATGAGCAGTTCTTC
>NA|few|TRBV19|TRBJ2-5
CASSTSGTQYF
TGTGCCAGTAGTACTTCGGGGACCCAGTACTTC
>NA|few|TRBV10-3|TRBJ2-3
CAISAGGTDTQYF
TGTGCCATCAGTGCCGGGGGCACAGATACGCAGTATTTT
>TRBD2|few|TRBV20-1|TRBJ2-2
CSARDPGTSGGLNTGELFF
TGCAGTGCTAGAGACCCAGGCACTAGCGGGGGGTTAAACACCGGGGAGCTGTTTTTT
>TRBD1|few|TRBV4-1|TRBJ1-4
CASSHTGGEKLFF
TGCGCCAGCAGCCATACAGGGGGTGAAAAACTGTTTTTT
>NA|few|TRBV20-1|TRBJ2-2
CSARDEDGSNTGELFF
TGCAGTGCTAGAGATGAGGACGGATCGAACACCGGGGAGCTGTTTTTT
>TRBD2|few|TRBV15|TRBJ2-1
CATSRDTVGTSYGNEQFF
TGTGCCACCAGCAGAGATACGGTCGGGACTAGTTATGGGAATGAGCAGTTCTTC
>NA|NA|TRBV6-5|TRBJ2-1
CASSYSPFGGDEQFF
TGTGCCAGCAGTTACTCTCCCTTCGGGGGTGATGAGCAGTTCTTC
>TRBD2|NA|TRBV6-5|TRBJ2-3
CASSYDPSGTTDTQYF
TGTGCCAGCAGTTACGATCCTAGCGGGACCACAGATACGCAGTATTTT
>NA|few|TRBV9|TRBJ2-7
CASSVSGLPTYEQYF
TGTGCCAGCAGCGTATCAGGCCTCCCCACCTACGAGCAGTACTTC
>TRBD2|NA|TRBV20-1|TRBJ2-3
CSAREAGGVDTQYF
TGCAGTGCTAGAGAGGCGGGAGGAGTTGATACGCAGTATTTT
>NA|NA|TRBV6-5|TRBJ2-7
CASSYQDGYEQYF
TGTGCCAGCAGTTACCAGGACGGGTACGAGCAGTACTTC
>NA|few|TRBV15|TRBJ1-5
CATSRDAVTARQPQHF
TGTGCCACCAGCAGAGATGCTGTGACAGCAAGACAGCCCCAGCATTTT
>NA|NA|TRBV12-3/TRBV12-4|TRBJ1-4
CASSLAGDTEKLFF
TGTGCCAGCAGTTTAGCCGGGGACACTGAAAAACTGTTTTTT
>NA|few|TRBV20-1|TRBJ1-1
CSARHRRLNTEAFF
TGCAGTGCTAGACACAGGCGACTGAACACTGAAGCTTTCTTT
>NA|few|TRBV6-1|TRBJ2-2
CATLGGSTGELFF
TGTGCCACCCTTGGAGGGTCCACCGGGGAGCTGTTTTTT
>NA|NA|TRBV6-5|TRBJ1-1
CASSYSGFGTEAFF
TGTGCCAGCAGTTACTCTGGGTTTGGCACTGAAGCTTTCTTT
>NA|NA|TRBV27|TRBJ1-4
CASSLAWGVSEKLFF
TGTGCCAGCAGTCTCGCCTGGGGGGTCAGTGAAAAACTGTTTTTT
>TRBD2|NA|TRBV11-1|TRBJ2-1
CASSLTTSGRARFWDEQFF
TGTGCCAGCAGCTTAACGACTAGCGGGAGGGCCCGGTTCTGGGATGAGCAGTTCTTC
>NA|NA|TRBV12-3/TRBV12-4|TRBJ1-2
CASSPRQANYGYTF
TGTGCCAGCAGCCCCCGACAGGCTAACTATGGCTACACCTTC
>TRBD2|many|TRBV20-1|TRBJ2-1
CSALAGGVNEQFF
TGCAGTGCTCTAGCGGGAGGGGTTAATGAGCAGTTCTTC
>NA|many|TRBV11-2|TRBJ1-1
CAGIRGGPLNTEAFF
TGTGCCGGAATCAGGGGAGGACCCCTGAACACTGAAGCTTTCTTT
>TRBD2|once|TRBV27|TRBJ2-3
CASSSPGRAGERDTQYF
TGTGCCAGCAGTTCCCCAGGGAGGGCGGGAGAGAGGGATACGCAGTATTTT
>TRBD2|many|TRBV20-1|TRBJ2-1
CSSGAGTNEQFF
TGCAGCTCAGGAGCGGGGACGAATGAGCAGTTCTTC
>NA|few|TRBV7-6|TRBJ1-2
CASSSDGANYGYTF
TGTGCCAGCAGCTCGGACGGAGCTAACTATGGCTACACCTTC
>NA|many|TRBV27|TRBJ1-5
CASSLVGQPQHF
TGTGCCAGCAGTCTTGTCGGTCAGCCCCAGCATTTT
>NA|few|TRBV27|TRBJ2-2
CASSLWQGDTGELFF
TGTGCCAGCAGTTTGTGGCAGGGAGACACCGGGGAGCTGTTTTTT
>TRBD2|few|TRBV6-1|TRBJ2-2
CASSPGLAGTGELFF
TGTGCCAGCAGTCCCGGACTAGCGGGGACCGGGGAGCTGTTTTTT
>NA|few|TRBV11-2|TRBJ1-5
CASSSAWTNQPQHF
TGTGCCAGCAGCTCCGCATGGACCAATCAGCCCCAGCATTTT
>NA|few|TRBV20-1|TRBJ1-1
CSAREAGRGGTEAFF
TGCAGTGCTAGAGAGGCTGGTCGCGGAGGTACTGAAGCTTTCTTT
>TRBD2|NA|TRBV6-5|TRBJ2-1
CASSYVAGDRDEQFF
TGTGCCAGCAGTTACGTAGCGGGAGATAGGGATGAGCAGTTCTTC
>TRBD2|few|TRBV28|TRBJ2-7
CASSYGLAGDPPYEQYF
TGTGCCAGCAGTTACGGACTAGCGGGAGATCCCCCCTACGAGCAGTACTTC
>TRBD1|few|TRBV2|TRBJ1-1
CASSEHQGGGTEAFF
TGTGCCAGCAGCGAACACCAGGGGGGTGGCACTGAAGCTTTCTTT
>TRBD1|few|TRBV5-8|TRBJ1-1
CASSSRTGLAFF
TGTGCCAGCAGCTCCCGGACAGGGCTAGCTTTCTTT
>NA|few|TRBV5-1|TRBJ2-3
CASTKTWEQTDTQYF
TGCGCCAGCACGAAAACCTGGGAGCAGACAGATACGCAGTATTTT
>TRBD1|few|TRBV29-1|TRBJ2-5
CSAKQGAGQGSETQYF
TGCAGCGCCAAGCAAGGCGCGGGACAGGGTAGCGAGACCCAGTACTTC
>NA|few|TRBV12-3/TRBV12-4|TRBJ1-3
CASMSTGRASGNTIYF
TGTGCCAGCATGTCAACCGGCAGGGCCTCTGGAAACACCATATATTTT
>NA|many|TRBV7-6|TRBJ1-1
CASSLGGAGDTEAFF
TGTGCCAGCAGTCTCGGCGGGGCTGGGGACACTGAAGCTTTCTTT
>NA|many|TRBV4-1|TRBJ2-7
CASSQGGVSYEQYF
TGCGCCAGCAGCCAAGGCGGGGTGTCCTACGAGCAGTACTTC
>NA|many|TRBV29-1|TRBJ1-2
CSVETGTEYGYTF
TGCAGCGTTGAAACCGGGACGGAATATGGCTACACCTTC
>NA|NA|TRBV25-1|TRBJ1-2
CASTGQSRGGYTF
TGTGCCAGCACAGGGCAATCTAGGGGGGGCTACACCTTC
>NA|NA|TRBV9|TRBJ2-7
CASSVGRGENEQYF
TGTGCCAGCAGCGTAGGCAGGGGGGAAAACGAGCAGTACTTC
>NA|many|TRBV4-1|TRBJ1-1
CASRLNTEAFF
TGCGCCAGCAGACTGAACACTGAAGCTTTCTTT
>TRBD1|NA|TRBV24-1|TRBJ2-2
CATSDSIYRGPNTGELFF
TGTGCCACCAGTGATTCAATTTACAGGGGACCGAACACCGGGGAGCTGTTTTTT
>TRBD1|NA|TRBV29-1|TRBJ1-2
CSVGTGGYGYTF
TGCAGCGTCGGGACAGGCGGGTACGGCTACACCTTC
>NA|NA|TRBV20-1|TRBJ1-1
CSATQGITEAFF
TGCAGTGCTACCCAGGGGATCACTGAAGCTTTCTTT
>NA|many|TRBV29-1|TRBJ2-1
CSVEGARDISYNEQFF
TGCAGCGTTGAGGGGGCCCGGGACATCTCCTACAATGAGCAGTTCTTC
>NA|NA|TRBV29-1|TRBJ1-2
CSVEQARRMEGYTF
TGCAGCGTTGAACAGGCCCGGAGGATGGAAGGCTACACCTTC
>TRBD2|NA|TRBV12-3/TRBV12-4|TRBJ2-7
CASSFLAGEIGEQYF
TGTGCCAGCAGTTTTCTGGCGGGGGAAATTGGGGAGCAGTACTTC
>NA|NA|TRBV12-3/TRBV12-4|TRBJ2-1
CASSPPAPYPYNEQFF
TGTGCCAGCAGCCCCCCAGCTCCTTATCCCTACAATGAGCAGTTCTTC
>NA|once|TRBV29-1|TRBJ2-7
CSVAVLGVEYF
TGCAGCGTTGCCGTTTTAGGTGTTGAGTACTTC
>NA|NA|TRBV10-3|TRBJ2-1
CAISTGPGRFEQFF
TGTGCCATCAGTACCGGCCCCGGTAGATTCGAGCAGTTCTTC
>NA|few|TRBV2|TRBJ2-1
CAQRYNEQFF
TGTGCCCAGCGGTACAATGAGCAGTTCTTC